A single sample is the source of the 13 T cell receptor beta chains below, sequenced in a study of post-analysis software for immune sequencing data. These receptors' antigens are unknown. Prepared TCR beta cDNA libraries contained unique molecular identifiers. Each CDR3 protein gets one entry after TCRdb re-called the PCR reads with MiXCR. The table records hundreds of thousands of distinct CDR3 sequences, 55% to 70% of them present only once. The study's findings and limits: TRBV segments more frequent in patients than in controls numbered roughly 5 and included TRBV5-6, TRBV5-1 and TRBV20-1.

Source material: blood. These receptors were obtained from a girl aged 2 to 9 with multiple sclerosis.

This clonotype was recorded at least ten times. The junction differs from germline at one of its ends, possibly a read error. The genes are TRBV7-3 and TRBJ2-6, with TRBD1 matching 8 bases. This CDR3 has 18 amino acids. The germline gives CDR1 SGHTA, CDR2 FQGTGA. The CDR3 is CASSVTGTGRSGANVLTF. CDR3 sequence (DNA): TGTGCCAGCAGCGTAACAGGGACAGGCCGCTCTGGGGCCAACGTCCTGACTTTC.

This sequence joins TRBV20-1 and TRBJ1-2; D is ambiguous. The germline V gene has CDR1 DFQATT and CDR2 SNEGSKA (reference sequence). Trimming left V 6 bases short and J 4 bases short, with 27 bases between. The CDR3 has 17 amino acids. The CDR3 loop reads CSAFHRARWGVSYGYTF. The CDR3 region has the DNA TGCAGTGCGTTCCACCGGGCTCGGTGGGGAGTTAGCTATGGCTACACCTTC.

The V call is TRBV29-1, the J call TRBJ2-7; D ambiguous. Per the germline V gene, CDR1 is SQVTM and CDR2 is ANQGSEA. The CDR3 runs 12 residues. V lost 4 bases and J lost 1, with 8 bases in between. The CDR3 region has the DNA TGCAGCGTTGGTGACACTTCCTACGAGCAGTACTTC. This translates into CSVGDTSYEQYF.

The rearrangement links TRBV12-3 or TRBV12-4 to TRBJ2-1; 10 nucleotides agree with TRBD2. CDR3 length: 16 residues. Unmatched junction bases numbered 8, after V lost 2 bases and J lost 7 bases. For the CDR3, the DNA is TGTGCCAGCAGTTTATCTGTAGCGGGAGGTCAGAATGAGCAGTTCTTC. Its translation is CASSLSVAGGQNEQFF.

The chain combines TRBV7-9 with TRBJ1-2, with D hard to call. Trimming left V 2 bases short and J 3 bases short, with 10 bases between. The CDR3 contains 14 residues. Germline V gives CDR1 SEHNR, CDR2 FQNEAQ (reference sequence). CDR3 sequence (DNA): TGTGCCAGCAGCTTAAACTCGGACTACTATGGCTACACCTTC. The encoded protein is CASSLNSDYYGYTF.

This clonotype showed up just once. The chain links TRBV20-1 to TRBJ2-1, with a possible D match to TRBD2 (6 bases). The CDR3 has 14 residues. The ends were cut back, 2 bases at V and 10 bases at J, with 18 bases in the middle. Germline CDR1 reads DFQATT; CDR2 reads SNEGSKA (reference sequence). The CDR3 coding sequence is TGCAGTGCTAGACAAGAGATGGGGGGTAGCGAGCAGTTCTTC. This sequence encodes CSARQEMGGSEQFF.

This chain joins TRBV6-2 or TRBV6-3 and TRBJ1-2; 9 bases match TRBD1. The length of the CDR3 is 12 residues. The germline V gene encodes CDR1 MNHEY and CDR2 SVGEGT. The J segment lost 7 bases and the V segment lost 6 bases, leaving 3 bases of the junction unmatched. Here the CDR3 reads CASRRTGVGYTF. The CDR3 DNA sequence: TGTGCCAGCAGACGGACAGGGGTTGGCTACACCTTC.

This clonotype was seen a handful of times. The chain joins TRBV7-6 to TRBJ2-7; D unclear. The V gene's germline CDR1 is SGHVS and CDR2 FNYEAQ. This CDR3 spans 9 amino acids. V gave up 5 bases and J gave up 12 bases, with 8 bases separating them. The CDR3 bases are TGTGCCAGCAGCGGTAGATTGTACTTC. The encoded protein is CASSGRLYF.

The chain combines TRBV20-1 with TRBJ2-7, with D tentatively TRBD2 (5 bases). The germline CDR1 and CDR2 sequences are DFQATT and SNEGSKA (reference sequence). V was trimmed by 6 bases and J by 0 bases, leaving 18 bases between them. The CDR3 contains 15 residues. The CDR3: CSAYPRTGSSYEQYF. DNA of the CDR3: TGCAGTGCCTATCCACGGACTGGCAGCTCCTACGAGCAGTACTTC.

This rearrangement joins TRBV20-1 to TRBJ2-3; the D is unclear. This CDR3 is 14 amino acids long. V was pared by 4 bases and J by 1 base, with 12 bases between. CDR1 and CDR2 (germline): DFQATT, SNEGSKA (reference sequence). The CDR3 is CSAIRVRGTDTQYF. The CDR3 region has the DNA TGCAGTGCTATCCGGGTAAGGGGCACAGATACGCAGTATTTT.

The rearrangement joins TRBV25-1 to TRBJ2-1; 8 nucleotides agree with TRBD2. The V gene end was trimmed by 2 bases and the J gene end by 0 bases; junction bases not matched to a gene: 6. Germline CDR1 is MGHDK and CDR2 is SYGVNS. The CDR3 is 17 amino acids. CDR3 sequence reads: CASSETLAGSSYNEQFF. CDR3 in DNA: TGTGCCAGCAGTGAAACTTTAGCGGGGAGCTCCTACAATGAGCAGTTCTTC.

This chain uses TRBV20-1 with TRBJ2-7; no clear D gene. Germline loops: CDR1 DFQATT, CDR2 SNEGSKA (reference sequence). The CDR3 has 13 residues. The ends were cut back, 3 bases at V and 0 bases at J, with 9 bases in the middle. The CDR3 DNA is TGCAGTGCTAGGGATACTACCTCCTACGAGCAGTACTTC. This sequence encodes CSARDTTSYEQYF.

This clonotype was seen a few times. The CDR3 loop reads CASSTPKQQLQSSYNEQFF. CDR3 sequence (DNA): TGCGCCAGCAGTACCCCGAAACAACAGCTACAAAGCTCCTACAATGAGCAGTTCTTC. The V gene is TRBV4-1, the J gene TRBJ2-1, with unresolved D. This CDR3 is built from 19 residues. Trimming took 6 bases from V and 0 from J, leaving 24 bases between them. The germline CDR1 and CDR2 sequences are MGHRA and YSYEKL.